This TCR beta chain was observed in a study of T cells in Graves' hyperthyroidism and ophthalmopathy. General study results and limits: Ophthalmopathy and stable hyperthyroidism were told apart by a 13 V-J model.

In its sample, this clonotype was seen many times. Its antigen is undetermined. Using RNA transcripts as the source, TCR beta CDR3 regions were amplified. A first-round RT-PCR of the TCR CDR3 used the HTBI primer set. TCRdb re-analysed the multiplex PCR reads in MiXCR, keeping a single row per CDR3 protein. Of around 260,000 distinct CDR3 sequences in the sample, less than 30% were seen once. The CDR3 is made up of 13 amino acids. Germline V gene sequence: CDR1 MNHEY, CDR2 SVGAGI. Trimming cost V 10 bases and J 0 bases, with 13 bases left between them. These patients, aged 18 to 65, had recently diagnosed hyperthyroidism lasting under 2 months. The diagnoses drew upon clinical symptoms, serum thyroxine and TRAb, thyroid ultrasound and orbital computed tomography. This sample holds PBMCs from 9.5 to 10 ml fresh peripheral blood.

Sequencing used blood. J is TRBJ2-7 and V is TRBV6-5; D may be TRBD1 or TRBD2 (5 bases each). This TCR came from a man aged 35-49 years with Graves' hyperthyroidism that later progressed to Graves' ophthalmopathy. CDR3 bases: TGTGCCACTCGACCAGGGAGCTCCTACGAGCAGTACTTC. As protein: CATRPGSSYEQYF.